Sequencing of this T cell receptor beta chain was carried out in a study of T cells in Graves' hyperthyroidism and ophthalmopathy (dated by TCRdb to the late 2010s). At the level of the whole study: Peripheral blood samples were taken at initial diagnosis, before any treatment was given. TCR V-J signatures able to tell the groups apart were searched for in a discovery cohort of 90 to 100 patients, of whom fewer than 45 had Graves' ophthalmopathy and around 58 had stable Graves' hyperthyroidism. Prospective prediction of ophthalmopathy was tested in an independent validation cohort consisting of 18 to 20 hyperthyroidism patients and around 17 patients who later progressed to ophthalmopathy. The 90 or so discovery patients were randomly split 7:3 into training and test sets. Thyroid tissue and blood T-cell repertoires from over 5 Graves' hyperthyroidism patients were also compared in the study. Following sampling, methimazole starting at 30 mg daily was given to hyperthyroidism patients, and high-dose intravenous methylprednisolone was given to ophthalmopathy patients. According to the paper, TCR Vbeta CDR3 sequencing was carried out on around 140 peripheral blood samples, which came from 40 to 45 ophthalmopathy, 75 or so hyperthyroidism and roughly 17 progressor patients. Results the study describes overall, beyond this receptor: Most expanded thyroid clonotypes (frequency above 0.001) were also detected in blood, suggesting blood repertoires may reflect thyroid immune responses. During validation, the model predicted progression to ophthalmopathy a median of about 6.5 months ahead of onset, with just under 71% sensitivity and 72.22% specificity. Sample size was not statistically predetermined, and investigators were not blinded to group allocation. A model built on a 13 V-J signature distinguished ophthalmopathy from stable hyperthyroidism, reaching approximately 89% sensitivity and about 81% specificity in cross-validation and 80%/75% in testing.

The germline V gene (reference sequence) provides CDR1 LGHDT and CDR2 YNNKEL. The CDR3 contains 14 residues, cysteine and phenylalanine counted. The DNA shown is the 42-base CDR3, in frame from base 1. The germline ends are 17 bases apart after V is trimmed by 4 bases and J by 8 bases. This clonotype has just a few counts. Its antigen remains undetermined. No base quality values were provided; no much bigger clone lies one nucleotide off. Ophthalmopathy patients had moderately to severely active disease, with a Clinical Activity Score of 3 or more, a NOSPECS grade of 4 or more, and a disease duration of less than 3 months. Patients with uncontrolled infections, other autoimmune diseases, pregnancy or lactation were excluded. Diagnoses were based on clinical symptoms, serum thyroxine and TRAb, thyroid ultrasound and orbital computed tomography. PBMCs were separated from 10 ml of fresh peripheral blood using Ficoll-Paque density gradient centrifugation. Trizol reagent was used to extract total RNA, and RNA quality was then checked on an Agilent 2100 Bioanalyzer.

The TCR beta CDR3 regions were amplified from the RNA transcripts. The first round of RT-PCR for the TCR CDR3 was performed with the HTBI primer set and the Qiagen OneStep RT-PCR kit. A second multiplex PCR round built the libraries, followed by size selection and purification. Libraries were sequenced paired-end with 100 bp reads on an Illumina HiSeq2000. The study's own analysis went as follows. SOAPnuke was used to process the raw data, removing reads that contained adapters or uncalled bases, had a mean Phred below 15, or lacked an exact match to the constant primer or identifier. High-quality paired reads were merged using COPE v1.2.5, and each unique nucleotide sequence was defined as a clonotype. MiTCR v1.1 was used to align the clonotypes against IMGT TRBV, TRBD and TRBJ reference segments. Only V-J combinations with frequency above 0.0001, covering about 99% of repertoires, were analysed. A TCS score was defined as the ratio of F50 (clonal expansion) to E x V (chaos), with BLOSUM62-based TCRdist applied between CDR3 peptides within each V-J. Welch's t-statistics and random forest reduced fewer than 600 V-J features to roughly 13, which were used in a naive Bayes classifier (R e1071). The public reads were run again by TCRdb, first through fastp at Q25 and then through MiXCR, and only productive beta chains were kept. Under each unique CDR3 protein, matching rows form one entry showing the most common genes and DNA. V and J calls and clone size were set by TCRdb, not the authors. This sample is represented by approximately 490,000 distinct CDR3 sequences; 22% of them were singletons. The ten largest clonotypes hold less than 65% of the sample.

The receptor was isolated from a woman between 70 and 85 years old with Graves' ophthalmopathy. The chain joins TRBV3-1 to TRBJ1-2; matching of 6 bases hints at TRBD1 as the D gene. The sequenced sample was blood. The CDR3 is CASSPTSGEGGYTF. The nucleotide sequence reads TGTGCCAGCAGCCCCACGTCAGGGGAGGGCGGCTACACCTTC. Outside the CDR3, residues come from the reference TRBV3-1 and TRBJ1-2 proteins, so the full variable domain is: DTAVSQTPKYLVTQMGNDKSIKCEQNLGHDTMYWYKQDSKKFLKIMFSYNNKELIINETVPNRFSPKSPDKAHLNLHINSLELGDSAVYFCASSPTSGEGGYTFGSGTRLTVV.